This entry lists 5 T cell receptor beta chains sequenced from one sample in a study of T cells in localized non-small cell lung cancer. TCRdb's copy holds only in-frame clones and misses some; the assay was immunoSEQ multiplex PCR. The data contain approximately 34,000 clones, 93% of them singletons. The material was peripheral blood, obtained before any cancer treatment. The receptors stem from a female donor older than 55 with stage I lung adenocarcinoma.

This chain joins TRBV10-3 and TRBJ1-1; 7 positions agree with TRBD1. Trimming at V came to 3 bases and at J to 4 bases, leaving 8 bases not matched to a gene. This CDR3 contains 15 residues. Germline CDR1 ENHRY, CDR2 SYGVKD. Here the CDR3 DNA reads TGTGCCATCAGTGACTTAACAGGGGTTGGCACTGAAGCTTTCTTT. Its translation: CAISDLTGVGTEAFF.

The chain is built from TRBV28 and TRBJ2-1; TRBD1 matches at 7 bases. Per the germline V gene, CDR1 is MDHEN and CDR2 is SYDVKM. CDR3 size: 15 residues. J was trimmed by 0 bases and V by 5 bases; bases with no gene match: 4. CDR3 protein: CASSRDSLSYNEQFF. DNA of the CDR3: TGTGCCAGCAGTCGGGACAGCCTCTCCTACAATGAGCAGTTCTTC.

The chain carries TRBV30 and TRBJ2-7; D possibly corresponds to TRBD1 (7 bases). The germline V and J ends were trimmed by 4 bases and 2 bases, with 18 bases remaining between them. Germline V gives CDR1 GTSNPN, CDR2 SVGIG (reference sequence). The CDR3 is 15 amino acids. CDR3 in DNA: TGTGCCTGGACCCAGGGGGGCCTCCCGGCCTACGAGCAGTACTTC. Translated: CAWTQGGLPAYEQYF. Using reference TRBV30 and TRBJ2-7 for the parts outside the CDR3, the full variable domain is SQTIHQWPATLVQPVGSPLSLECTVEGTSNPNLYWYRQAAGRGLQLLFYSVGIGQISSEVPQNLSASRPQDRQFILSSKKLLLSDSGFYLCAWTQGGLPAYEQYFGPGTRLTVT.

The chain has TRBV15 and TRBJ2-1; D might be TRBD1 or TRBD2, each matching 6 bases. Trimming removed 3 bases from V and 12 bases from J, with 18 bases in between. The CDR3 extends over 14 amino acids. The germline gives CDR1 LNHNV, CDR2 YYDKDF (reference sequence). The CDR3 DNA sequence: TGTGCCACCAGCAGTGGTAGGGGGGAAGAGGGGCAGTTCTTC. It translates to CATSSGRGEEGQFF.

The chain is built from TRBV7-9 and TRBJ1-1; TRBD1 is a possible D gene (5 bases). Germline-derived CDR1 and CDR2 are SEHNR and FQNEAQ (reference sequence). V lost 8 bases to trimming and J lost 7 bases, with 23 bases between them. This CDR3 is 15 amino acids long. DNA of the CDR3: TGTGCCAGCTTATCTTACGGGGAGACGGGGGGTGAAGCTTTCTTT. This translates into CASLSYGETGGEAFF.